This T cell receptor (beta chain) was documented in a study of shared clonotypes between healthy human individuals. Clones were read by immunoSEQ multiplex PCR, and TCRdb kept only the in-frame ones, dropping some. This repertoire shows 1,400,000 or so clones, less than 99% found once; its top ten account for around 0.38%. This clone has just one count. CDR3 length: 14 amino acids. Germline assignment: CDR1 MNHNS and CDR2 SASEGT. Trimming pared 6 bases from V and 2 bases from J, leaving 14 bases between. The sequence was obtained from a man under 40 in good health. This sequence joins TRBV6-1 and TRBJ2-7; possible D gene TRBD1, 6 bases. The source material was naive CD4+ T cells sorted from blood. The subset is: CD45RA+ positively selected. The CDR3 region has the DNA TGTGCCAGCAGGAAGGACAGTCGTCCCTACGAGCAGTACTTC. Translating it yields CASRKDSRPYEQYF.